This is a list of T cell receptor beta chains from one sample in a study of blood T cell repertoires in COVID-19. TCRdb's table, derived via immunoSEQ multiplex PCR, lists solely in-frame clones and lacks some. The sample carries 200,000 to 300,000 clones, approximately 86% recorded once. What was sequenced was PBMCs or T cells enriched from blood (not recorded which). Every receptor here comes from a woman aged 40 to 55 with acute COVID-19. CDR3s include the opening cysteine and the closing phenylalanine or tryptophan. The order of the fields is V gene, clone size, J gene, D gene, CDR3 DNA, CDR3 protein. The D gene is left open where the match is weak. Size is omitted from some rows. Given values are once, few, many or a class for expanded clones.

v_gene: TRBV5-1; abundance: -; j_gene: TRBJ1-1; d_gene: -; CDR3nt: TGCGCCAGCAGCTTGGCCTCGGGACAGAACACTGAAGCTTTCTTT; CDR3aa: CASSLASGQNTEAFF
v_gene: TRBV6-5; abundance: -; j_gene: TRBJ2-1; d_gene: -; CDR3nt: TGTGCCAGCAGAGACACCTACAATGAGCAGTTCTTC; CDR3aa: CASRDTYNEQFF
v_gene: TRBV2; abundance: -; j_gene: TRBJ2-7; d_gene: TRBD2; CDR3nt: TGTGCCAGCAGTGAAGCGCCGGGACTAGCGGGATACGAGCAGTACTTC; CDR3aa: CASSEAPGLAGYEQYF
v_gene: TRBV6-1; abundance: -; j_gene: TRBJ2-7; d_gene: TRBD2; CDR3nt: TGTGCCAGCAGTGAACCCGGGAGGGCCTACGAGCAGTACTTC; CDR3aa: CASSEPGRAYEQYF
v_gene: TRBV12-3/TRBV12-4; abundance: -; j_gene: TRBJ2-5; d_gene: -; CDR3nt: TGTGCCAGCCGAGGCCCGTACCAAGAGACCCAGTACTTC; CDR3aa: CASRGPYQETQYF
v_gene: TRBV5-4; abundance: once; j_gene: TRBJ1-4; d_gene: TRBD1; CDR3nt: TGTGCCAGCAGCCCAGACAGGGAAAGGGAAAAACTGTTTTTT; CDR3aa: CASSPDREREKLFF
v_gene: TRBV11-3; abundance: -; j_gene: TRBJ1-1; d_gene: TRBD1; CDR3nt: TGTGCCAGCAGCTTAGATCAGGGGGGTAACACTGAAGCTTTCTTT; CDR3aa: CASSLDQGGNTEAFF
v_gene: TRBV24-1; abundance: -; j_gene: TRBJ1-1; d_gene: TRBD1; CDR3nt: TGTGCCACCAGTGATAAACGAGACAGGGACACTGAAGCTTTCTTT; CDR3aa: CATSDKRDRDTEAFF
v_gene: TRBV11-2; abundance: -; j_gene: TRBJ1-1; d_gene: -; CDR3nt: TGTGCCAGCAGCTTGGACAGACCGTGGGCTTTCTTT; CDR3aa: CASSLDRPWAFF
v_gene: TRBV5-1; abundance: -; j_gene: TRBJ2-7; d_gene: TRBD1; CDR3nt: TGCGCCAGCAGCTTGGAGGGACAGAGCTACGAGCAGTACTTC; CDR3aa: CASSLEGQSYEQYF
v_gene: TRBV7-8; abundance: -; j_gene: TRBJ1-4; d_gene: -; CDR3nt: TGTGCCAGCAGCTTAGAGTGGGGGCGCGAGGAAAAACTGTTTTTT; CDR3aa: CASSLEWGREEKLFF
v_gene: TRBV7-3; abundance: few; j_gene: TRBJ2-2; d_gene: TRBD2; CDR3nt: TGTGCCAGCAGCGTAGCGGGGATTGGCGCGCTCACCGGGGAGCTGTTTTTT; CDR3aa: CASSVAGIGALTGELFF
v_gene: TRBV11-3; abundance: -; j_gene: TRBJ1-4; d_gene: TRBD1; CDR3nt: TGTGCCAGCAGCCCTGGGACAGGCCGTTCGGAAAAACTGTTTTTT; CDR3aa: CASSPGTGRSEKLFF
v_gene: TRBV6-6; abundance: -; j_gene: TRBJ2-7; d_gene: TRBD2; CDR3nt: TGTGCCAGCAGTTACCATACTAGCGGGGACTACGAGCAGTACTTC; CDR3aa: CASSYHTSGDYEQYF
v_gene: TRBV4-1; abundance: few; j_gene: TRBJ1-4; d_gene: TRBD1; CDR3nt: TGCGCCAGCCATTTCGGGCAGGGGGCAACTAATGAAAAACTGTTTTTT; CDR3aa: CASHFGQGATNEKLFF
v_gene: TRBV7-2; abundance: -; j_gene: TRBJ2-7; d_gene: -; CDR3nt: TGTGCCAGCAGCTTAGATGGTAGCGGAGGCTCCTACGAGCAGTACTTC; CDR3aa: CASSLDGSGGSYEQYF
v_gene: TRBV19; abundance: -; j_gene: TRBJ2-7; d_gene: -; CDR3nt: TGTGCCAGTAGGCAAGGGGGATCACTTGCCGAGCAGTACTTC; CDR3aa: CASRQGGSLAEQYF
v_gene: TRBV24-1; abundance: -; j_gene: TRBJ2-6; d_gene: -; CDR3nt: TGTGCCACCAGTGAGTCCTCCTCTGGGGCCAACGTCCTGACTTTC; CDR3aa: CATSESSSGANVLTF
v_gene: TRBV3-1/TRBV3-2; abundance: few; j_gene: TRBJ2-5; d_gene: TRBD2; CDR3nt: TGTGCCAGCAGCCTAGGAACCGGGACTAGCGGGGGAGAGACCCAGTACTTC; CDR3aa: CASSLGTGTSGGETQYF
v_gene: TRBV27; abundance: -; j_gene: TRBJ2-3; d_gene: -; CDR3nt: TGTGCCAGCAGTTTAAGGTCGCGGTTTTTCACAGATACGCAGTATTTT; CDR3aa: CASSLRSRFFTDTQYF
v_gene: TRBV12-5; abundance: -; j_gene: TRBJ2-7; d_gene: TRBD1; CDR3nt: TGTGCTAGTGGACCCGGGACAGCCTACGAGCAGTACTTC; CDR3aa: CASGPGTAYEQYF
v_gene: TRBV3-1/TRBV3-2; abundance: -; j_gene: TRBJ2-3; d_gene: TRBD2; CDR3nt: TGTGCCAGCAGCCAAGTCGTAGCGGGAGTTACAGATACGCAGTATTTT; CDR3aa: CASSQVVAGVTDTQYF
v_gene: TRBV4-1; abundance: -; j_gene: TRBJ2-4; d_gene: -; CDR3nt: TGCGCCAGCAGCCAAGATCGGAGTTCCAGTCTAGCCAAAAACATTCAGTACTTC; CDR3aa: CASSQDRSSSLAKNIQYF
v_gene: TRBV18; abundance: -; j_gene: TRBJ2-7; d_gene: TRBD2; CDR3nt: TGTGCCAGCTCACGACTAGCGGGAGAGGAGCAGTACTTC; CDR3aa: CASSRLAGEEQYF
v_gene: TRBV14; abundance: -; j_gene: TRBJ2-7; d_gene: TRBD1; CDR3nt: TGTGCCAGCAGCCAAACAGGGGGCCCACACTACGAGCAGTACTTC; CDR3aa: CASSQTGGPHYEQYF
v_gene: TRBV7-6; abundance: -; j_gene: TRBJ2-3; d_gene: TRBD2; CDR3nt: TGTGCCAGCAGCTTAGATTTTCTAGCGGGACGCACAGATACGCAGTATTTT; CDR3aa: CASSLDFLAGRTDTQYF
v_gene: TRBV4-1; abundance: -; j_gene: TRBJ2-1; d_gene: TRBD2; CDR3nt: TGCGCCAGCAGCCAAGCTAGGACTAGCGGGACAAATGAGCAGTTCTTC; CDR3aa: CASSQARTSGTNEQFF
v_gene: TRBV27; abundance: -; j_gene: TRBJ1-2; d_gene: -; CDR3nt: TGTGCCAGCAGTTTGACCCACGGGTTTGGCTACACCTTC; CDR3aa: CASSLTHGFGYTF
v_gene: TRBV4-1; abundance: -; j_gene: TRBJ2-3; d_gene: -; CDR3nt: TGCGCCAGCAGCCAAGGCGGGCCGTGGTCAAACACAGATACGCAGTATTTT; CDR3aa: CASSQGGPWSNTDTQYF
v_gene: TRBV5-1; abundance: -; j_gene: TRBJ2-7; d_gene: -; CDR3nt: TGCGCCAGCAGCTTGGGTAGAGAGAGCTACGAGCAGTACTTC; CDR3aa: CASSLGRESYEQYF
v_gene: TRBV15; abundance: -; j_gene: TRBJ1-4; d_gene: -; CDR3nt: TGTGCCAGCCGCTACAGAAATAATGAAAAACTGTTTTTT; CDR3aa: CASRYRNNEKLFF
v_gene: TRBV19; abundance: -; j_gene: TRBJ2-1; d_gene: -; CDR3nt: TGTGCCAGTAGTGTTCAAACCGGGACTCCTACCTTGAGTAGTGAGCAGTTCTTC; CDR3aa: CASSVQTGTPTLSSEQFF
v_gene: TRBV9; abundance: -; j_gene: TRBJ2-1; d_gene: TRBD2; CDR3nt: TGTGCCAGCAGCGCCACTAGCGGGAGTAAAAATGAGCAGTTCTTC; CDR3aa: CASSATSGSKNEQFF
v_gene: TRBV6-1; abundance: -; j_gene: TRBJ2-7; d_gene: -; CDR3nt: TGTGCCAGCAGTGAAAATAGACAGACCTACGAGCAGTACTTC; CDR3aa: CASSENRQTYEQYF
v_gene: TRBV7-2; abundance: -; j_gene: TRBJ2-2; d_gene: TRBD2; CDR3nt: TGTGCCAGCAGCTCAGTAGCGGGAGCCGGCACCGGGGAGCTGTTTTTT; CDR3aa: CASSSVAGAGTGELFF